This T cell receptor (beta chain) was sequenced for a study of blood T cell repertoires in COVID-19 (dated by TCRdb to 2020 to 2022). In the study overall: Collaborator samples came from the United States, Italy and Spain and covered acute and convalescent phases of COVID-19. The material from the prospective study consisted of cDNA or gDNA derived from T cells, B-cell-depleted T cells, or PBMCs. Where HLA class I and class II types were available, the types were taken from metadata supplied by the sample provider, not from assay-based typing. The samples were drawn from two sources: the first 160 participants of the ongoing ImmuneRACE study, and approximately 1,300 subjects contributed by 6 global collaborators. Sample metadata almost always included a de-identified subject ID, COVID-19 status, age in years and sex. A freely available public database, intended as a resource for researchers studying the immune response to SARS-CoV-2, is where the repertoires were released. Deeply sampled blood TCRbeta repertoires from subjects exposed to, actively infected with, or recovered from COVID-19 were included in the dataset.

V loses 4 bases at its end and J loses 4 bases; junction bases beyond the gene matches: 0. The CDR3, cysteine through phenylalanine, is 14 amino acids long. The only DNA kept is the CDR3, 42 bases in frame from the first base. Via the germline V gene, CDR1 is SGHAT and CDR2 FQNNGV. Worth noting for this clone: Its recognized antigen is unknown. No base-level quality is on record; no much larger clone is a single base apart.

On the study overall, not on this receptor specifically: How much clinical and demographic metadata was included differed by source and by participant, and the metadata was provided uncurated.

At one collaborating source in Seattle, patients were enrolled during active infection and were followed longitudinally through the course of disease. Collaborating institutions collected whole blood in K2EDTA tubes following their own protocols. Collaborator samples were shipped for TCRbeta analysis as frozen whole blood, isolated PBMCs, or DNA extracted from either sample type. TCRbeta CDR3 regions were amplified from genomic DNA using the immunoSEQ Assay, a bias-controlled multiplex PCR. On the study's bioinformatics: Nucleated cell counts per sample were estimated from amplification of reference gene primers within the assay. Sequence reads were collapsed and filtered to measure the absolute abundance of every unique TCRbeta CDR3 rearrangement. For each sample, productive Simpson clonality was calculated by taking the square root of Simpson's diversity index across productive rearrangements. Not all clones reach the TCRdb copy of this immuneACCESS table, which keeps in-frame sequences only. Checked studies attribute under half of the gap to unresolved V genes and leave the rest unexplained. V, J and clone size are those of that table, while D and trimming were read from the DNA. A total of nearly 90,000 clones appear in this sample, roughly 87% of them only once. The ten most abundant clones make up over 6.5% of the sample.

The sequence was collected from a man aged 18 to 30 with COVID-19, enrolled during active disease. The material sequenced was peripheral blood. The rearranged segments are TRBV11-2 and TRBJ2-1, with TRBD2 matching 11 junction bases. The nucleotides are TGTGCCAGCAGCTGGACTAGCGGGTACAATGAGCAGTTCTTC. It specifies CASSWTSGYNEQFF.